These T cell receptor beta chains were read from a single sample in a study of T cell responses to AZD1222 COVID-19 vaccine. Repertoires were generated with immunoSEQ multiplex PCR, while TCRdb's copy carries only in-frame clones and drops some. The sample shows 95,000 to 150,000 clones, roughly 90% of them seen only once. Sequences were derived from peripheral blood, sampled on day 0 of AZD1222 vaccination. The receptors originated from an adult in good health. The CDR3 runs from the conserved cysteine through the conserved F or W. The D gene is left open where the match is weak.

j_call | d_call | v_call | cdr3_aa
TRBJ1-5 | - | TRBV21-1 | CASSEGSEYQPQHF
TRBJ2-1 | - | TRBV28 | CASSLPAINEQFF
TRBJ1-2 | - | TRBV6-6 | CASSDWVGQIYGYTF
TRBJ2-2 | TRBD2 | TRBV11-2 | CASSPWDYLSNTGELFF
TRBJ1-2 | - | TRBV24-1 | CATSDYGQIYGYTF
TRBJ2-1 | TRBD2 | TRBV3-1/TRBV3-2 | CASSQGGTSGRRNEQFF
TRBJ1-4 | - | TRBV11-2 | CASSLDRGGDEKLFF
TRBJ1-2 | TRBD1 | TRBV5-1 | CASSLEASGQGDGYTF
TRBJ1-2 | - | TRBV6-5 | CASRTYSASYGYTF
TRBJ2-5 | - | TRBV28 | CASSLKETQYF
TRBJ2-7 | - | TRBV19 | CASSIGGLILGEQYF
TRBJ2-7 | TRBD2 | TRBV19 | CASSNPSGRMQYF
TRBJ2-2 | TRBD1 | TRBV30 | CAWKTLDRDTGELFF
TRBJ2-1 | - | TRBV6-4 | CASSDSGEQFF
TRBJ2-1 | TRBD2 | TRBV7-2 | CASSYTSGSDNEQFF
TRBJ2-3 | TRBD1 | TRBV6-2/TRBV6-3 | CASSLTGSTDTQYF
TRBJ2-5 | TRBD2 | TRBV5-1 | CASSLAPTGGIETQYF
TRBJ1-1 | - | TRBV19 | CASSPAFRLNTEAFF
TRBJ2-2 | TRBD1 | TRBV6-4 | CASSDVGTVSTGELFF
TRBJ1-2 | TRBD1 | TRBV4-2 | CASSQPLTGGVVYGYTF
TRBJ2-7 | TRBD2 | TRBV5-1 | CASSLGLAASYEQYF
TRBJ1-1 | - | TRBV7-9 | CASSAGTVNTEAFF
TRBJ2-7 | TRBD1 | TRBV27 | CASSLSGDRGYEQYF
TRBJ1-2 | - | TRBV27 | CASSFSRGSGYTF
TRBJ2-3 | - | TRBV10-2 | CASSESAREPDTQYF
TRBJ1-4 | - | TRBV19 | CASSPPGPTNEKLFF
TRBJ2-5 | TRBD2 | TRBV5-1 | CASSLGLAGETQYF
TRBJ2-2 | - | TRBV7-3 | CASSLVPSANTGELFF
TRBJ1-2 | TRBD1 | TRBV5-6 | CASSLAAGGLYGYTF
TRBJ1-1 | - | TRBV15 | CATSRDKLSGMNTEAFF
TRBJ2-6 | TRBD1 | TRBV15 | CATSRKGQLLSGANVLTF
TRBJ2-7 | TRBD2 | TRBV18 | CASSPRQGPGLAVYEQYF
TRBJ2-5 | TRBD1 | TRBV11-2 | CASSIGQGQETQYF
TRBJ2-5 | - | TRBV9 | CASSHPSTRPETQYF
TRBJ1-2 | - | TRBV19 | CASSIDYGQHYGYTF
TRBJ2-1 | - | TRBV27 | CASSPLLDSYNEQFF
TRBJ2-7 | TRBD1 | TRBV19 | CASSIWVGDRGPPFYEQYF
TRBJ2-1 | - | TRBV9 | CASSVSVRNEQFF